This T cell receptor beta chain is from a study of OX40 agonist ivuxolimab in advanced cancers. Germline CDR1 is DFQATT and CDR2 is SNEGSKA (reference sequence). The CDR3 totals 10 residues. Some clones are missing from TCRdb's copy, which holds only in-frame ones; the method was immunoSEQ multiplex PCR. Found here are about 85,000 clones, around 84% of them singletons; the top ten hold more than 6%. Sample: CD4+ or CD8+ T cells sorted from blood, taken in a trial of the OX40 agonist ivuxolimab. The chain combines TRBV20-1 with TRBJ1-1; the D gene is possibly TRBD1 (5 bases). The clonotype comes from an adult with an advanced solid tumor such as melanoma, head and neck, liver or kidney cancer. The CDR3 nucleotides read TGCAGGGGGGGGGACTATGAAGCTTTCTTT. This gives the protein CRGGDYEAFF.